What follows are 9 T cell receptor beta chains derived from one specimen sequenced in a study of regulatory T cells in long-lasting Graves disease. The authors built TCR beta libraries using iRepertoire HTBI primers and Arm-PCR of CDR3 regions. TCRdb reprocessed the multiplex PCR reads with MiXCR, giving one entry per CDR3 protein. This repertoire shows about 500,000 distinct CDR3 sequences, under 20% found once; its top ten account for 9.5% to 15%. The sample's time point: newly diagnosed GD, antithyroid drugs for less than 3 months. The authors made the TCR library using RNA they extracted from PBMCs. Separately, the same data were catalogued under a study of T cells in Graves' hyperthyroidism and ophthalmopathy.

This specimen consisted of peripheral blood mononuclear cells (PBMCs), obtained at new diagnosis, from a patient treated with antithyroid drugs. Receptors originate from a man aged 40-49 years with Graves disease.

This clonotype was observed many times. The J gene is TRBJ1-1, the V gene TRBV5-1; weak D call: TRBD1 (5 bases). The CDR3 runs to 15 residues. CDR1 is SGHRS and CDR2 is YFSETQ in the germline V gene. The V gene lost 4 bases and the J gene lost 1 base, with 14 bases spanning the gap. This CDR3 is CASSGGVTSNTEAFF. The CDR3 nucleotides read TGCGCCAGCAGCGGAGGGGTTACGTCGAACACTGAAGCTTTCTTT.

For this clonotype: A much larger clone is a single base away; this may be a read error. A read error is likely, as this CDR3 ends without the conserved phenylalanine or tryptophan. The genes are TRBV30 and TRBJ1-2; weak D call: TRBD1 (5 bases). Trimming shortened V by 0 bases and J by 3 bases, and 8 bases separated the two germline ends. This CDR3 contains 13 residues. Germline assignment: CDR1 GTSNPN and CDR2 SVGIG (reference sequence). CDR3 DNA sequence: TGTGCCTGGAGTGTGCAGGGCTACTATGGCTACACCCTC. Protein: CAWSVQGYYGYTL.

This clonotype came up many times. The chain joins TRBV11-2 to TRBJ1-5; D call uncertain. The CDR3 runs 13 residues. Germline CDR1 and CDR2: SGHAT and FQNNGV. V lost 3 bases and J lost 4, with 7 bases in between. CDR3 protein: CASSLTMNQPQHF. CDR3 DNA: TGTGCCAGCAGCTTGACAATGAATCAGCCCCAGCATTTT.

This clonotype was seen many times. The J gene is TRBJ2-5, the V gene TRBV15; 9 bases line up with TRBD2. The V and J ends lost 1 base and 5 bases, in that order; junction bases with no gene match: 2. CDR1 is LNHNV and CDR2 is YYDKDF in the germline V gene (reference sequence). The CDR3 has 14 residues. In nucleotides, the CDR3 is TGTGCCACCAGCAGAGGCGGGGGGGTTGAGACCCAGTACTTC. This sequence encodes CATSRGGGVETQYF. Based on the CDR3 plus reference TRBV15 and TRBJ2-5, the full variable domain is DAMVIQNPRYQVTQFGKPVTLSCSQTLNHNVMYWYQQKSSQAPKLLFHYYDKDFNNEADTPDNFQSRRPNTSFCFLDIRSPGLGDTAMYLCATSRGGGVETQYFGPGTRLLVL.

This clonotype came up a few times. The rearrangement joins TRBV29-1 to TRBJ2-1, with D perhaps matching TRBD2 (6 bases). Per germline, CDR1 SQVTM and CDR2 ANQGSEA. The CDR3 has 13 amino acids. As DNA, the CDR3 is TGCAGAGTTCAGGCTAGCCGGGGGAATGAGCAGTTCTTC. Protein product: CRVQASRGNEQFF.

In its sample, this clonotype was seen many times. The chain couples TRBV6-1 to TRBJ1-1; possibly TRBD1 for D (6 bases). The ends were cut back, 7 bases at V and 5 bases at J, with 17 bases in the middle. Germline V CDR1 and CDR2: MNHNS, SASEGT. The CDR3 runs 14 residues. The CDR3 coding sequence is TGTGCCAGCATCGTTCAGGGGCCAGGGACTGAAGCTTTCTTT. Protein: CASIVQGPGTEAFF.

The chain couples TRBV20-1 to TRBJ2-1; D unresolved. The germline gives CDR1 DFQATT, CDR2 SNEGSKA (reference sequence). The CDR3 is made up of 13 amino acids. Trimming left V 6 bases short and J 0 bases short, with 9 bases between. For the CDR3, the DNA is TGCAGTGCCCAGGTACCCTCCTACAATGAGCAGTTCTTC. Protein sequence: CSAQVPSYNEQFF.

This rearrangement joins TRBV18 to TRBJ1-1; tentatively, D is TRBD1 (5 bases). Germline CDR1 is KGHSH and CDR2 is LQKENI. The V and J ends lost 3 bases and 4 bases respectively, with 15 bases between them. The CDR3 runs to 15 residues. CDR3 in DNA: TGTGCCAGCTCACCCACTGCAGGGAAGGCCACTGAAGCTTTCTTT. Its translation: CASSPTAGKATEAFF.

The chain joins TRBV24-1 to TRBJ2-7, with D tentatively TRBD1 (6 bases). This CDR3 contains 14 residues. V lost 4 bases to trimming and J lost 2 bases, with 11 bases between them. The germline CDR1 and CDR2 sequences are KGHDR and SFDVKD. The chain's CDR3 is CATSESRGPYEQYF. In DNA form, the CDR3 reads TGTGCCACCAGTGAATCCAGGGGCCCCTACGAGCAGTACTTC.